This T cell receptor (beta chain) emerged from a study of technical replicates of blood from a few donors. This clone was recorded once. Clones were read by immunoSEQ multiplex PCR, and TCRdb kept only the in-frame ones, dropping some. The top ten clones hold approximately 0.24% of a sample with tens of thousands of clones, over 90% of them seen once. CDR3 length: 15 residues. CDR1 LNHDA and CDR2 SQIVND come from the germline V gene (reference sequence). V gave up 5 bases and J gave up 1 base, with 9 bases separating them. This clonotype was sampled from a human donor in good health. Specimen: T cells isolated from PBMCs. This rearrangement joins TRBV19 to TRBJ1-6; possible D gene TRBD1, 5 bases. CDR3 coding DNA: TGTGCCAGTAGTCCAGGGTATTCCTATAATTCACCCCTCCACTTT. Translating it yields CASSPGYSYNSPLHF.